This T cell receptor (beta chain) stems from a study of control samples from healthy donors and cancer patients. Libraries were prepared by immunoSEQ multiplex PCR; TCRdb keeps only in-frame clonotypes and omits some of them. The sample consists of some 49,000 clones, 65% to 90% of them appearing once. The material sequenced was PBMCs. The origin of this receptor is a woman aged 45-65 years with lung cancer.

The CDR3 sequence: CASSLTNARVTGELFF. As DNA, the CDR3 is TGTGCCAGCAGCTTAACGAACGCCAGGGTTACCGGGGAGCTGTTTTTT. This rearrangement joins TRBV7-3 to TRBJ2-2; D is perhaps TRBD1 (5 bases). The CDR3 totals 16 residues. Germline assignment: CDR1 SGHTA and CDR2 FQGTGA. Trimming removed 0 bases from V and 5 bases from J, with 13 bases in between.